Below, 11 T cell receptor beta chains from the same sample are listed, as sequenced in a study of T-cell reconstitution after alpha-beta-depleted transplantation in children. Unique molecular identifiers featured in how the TCRbeta library was prepared. TCRdb re-derived calls from the PCR reads in MiXCR, one entry per CDR3 protein. The table has fewer than 550,000 distinct CDR3 sequences, about an eighth seen once; the top ten hold approximately 15%. This sample comprised PBMCs, mostly from graft donor cells, obtained 180 days after TCRalphabeta/CD19-depleted stem cell transplant. The source of these receptors is a female patient between 2 and 15 years old who had a stem cell transplant for aplastic anemia, so the T cells may come from the graft donor.

The rearrangement uses TRBV30 and TRBJ2-1; D not certain. CDR1 and CDR2 (germline): GTSNPN, SVGIG (reference sequence). The ends were cut back, 3 bases at V and 0 bases at J, with 6 bases in the middle. The CDR3 is made up of 13 amino acids. This CDR3 reads CAWRYNSYNEQFF. Here the CDR3 DNA reads TGTGCCTGGAGGTATAACTCCTACAATGAGCAGTTCTTC.

The chain employs TRBV28 and TRBJ2-7, with TRBD2 matching over 8 bases. The V gene end was trimmed by 3 bases and the J gene end by 5 bases; junction bases not matched to a gene: 9. Germline V lookup: CDR1 MDHEN, CDR2 SYDVKM. The CDR3 spans 15 residues. CDR3 sequence (DNA): TGTGCCAGCAGTTTCAGGGGCGGGGGGTCCCACGAGCAGTACTTC. Residues: CASSFRGGGSHEQYF. Using reference TRBV28 and TRBJ2-7 for the parts outside the CDR3, the full variable domain is DVKVTQSSRYLVKRTGEKVFLECVQDMDHENMFWYRQDPGLGLRLIYFSYDVKMKEKGDIPEGYSVSREKKERFSLILESASTNQTSMYLCASSFRGGGSHEQYFGPGTRLTVT.

This clonotype was counted only a few times. The chain is built from TRBV20-1 and TRBJ2-1; 7 bases line up with TRBD2. CDR1 is DFQATT, CDR2 SNEGSKA, per germline (reference sequence). V trimming: 0 bases; J trimming: 6 bases; junction bases outside the gene matches: 8. The CDR3 loop spans 15 amino acids. The CDR3 bases are TGCAGTGCTAGAGATCCGGCGGGAGTCATCAATGAGCAGTTCTTC. Protein: CSARDPAGVINEQFF.

The chain joins TRBV19 to TRBJ1-4; D call uncertain. This CDR3 has 12 amino acids. Per the germline V gene, CDR1 is LNHDA and CDR2 is SQIVND (reference sequence). Trimming stripped 5 bases from V and 6 bases from J, with 7 bases between. The CDR3 region has the DNA TGTGCCAGTAGTGCCATAGATGAAAAACTGTTTTTT. Residues: CASSAIDEKLFF.

This sequence joins TRBV15 and TRBJ2-1, with 7 bases aligning to TRBD1. The germline V gene has CDR1 LNHNV and CDR2 YYDKDF (reference sequence). The junction had 17 bases not matched to a gene; V was cut back by 8 bases and J by 13 bases. The CDR3 has 14 amino acids. The CDR3: CATGIGSRRTGQFF. CDR3 bases: TGTGCCACCGGCATTGGATCTAGGAGGACAGGACAGTTCTTC.

This clonotype has a count of ten or more. The chain is built from TRBV12-3 or TRBV12-4 and TRBJ1-1; D is possibly TRBD1 (5 bases). The CDR3 has 13 residues. Trimming shortened V by 10 bases and J by 1 base, and 13 bases separated the two germline ends. The DNA for the CDR3 is TGTGCCAATAAGGGACGGAAGAACACTGAAGCTTTCTTT. Protein: CANKGRKNTEAFF.

This clonotype was seen many times. The chain has TRBV7-2 and TRBJ2-1; TRBD1 matches at 10 bases. CDR3 size: 15 residues. Germline V gives CDR1 SGHTA, CDR2 FQGNSA. The junction had 2 bases not matched to a gene; V was cut back by 4 bases and J by 2 bases. Here the CDR3 DNA reads TGTGCCAGCAGCTCGACAGGGGGCGCCTACAATGAGCAGTTCTTC. Amino acid sequence: CASSSTGGAYNEQFF.

This clonotype was counted a single time. The CDR3 ends on some other residue instead of the conserved phenylalanine or tryptophan, so this is likely a read error. The chain is built from TRBV20-1 and TRBJ2-1; 10 bases are a match to TRBD2. Germline assignment: CDR1 DFQATT and CDR2 SNEGSKA (reference sequence). This CDR3 spans 14 amino acids. DNA for the CDR3: TGCAGTACTAGCGGGATAAGCTCCTACAATGAGCAGTTCTTG. Amino acid sequence: CSTSGISSYNEQFL.

This clonotype was seen many times. The J gene is TRBJ2-2, the V gene TRBV12-3 or TRBV12-4; 10 bases match TRBD2. The CDR3 has 15 amino acids. The junction had 10 bases not matched to a gene; V was cut back by 8 bases and J by 7 bases. The CDR3 reads CASDWGTSVHGELFF. DNA of the CDR3: TGTGCCAGCGACTGGGGGACTAGCGTGCACGGGGAGCTGTTTTTT.

V and J are TRBV10-2 and TRBJ1-1, with 9 bases fitting TRBD1. V trimming: 4 bases; J trimming: 10 bases; junction bases outside the gene matches: 4. Germline loops: CDR1 WSHSY, CDR2 SAAADI. This CDR3 has 12 amino acids. The CDR3 here is CASSVTGGLAFF. For the CDR3, the DNA is TGCGCCAGCAGTGTGACAGGGGGTCTAGCTTTCTTT.

This clonotype was seen ten or more times. J is TRBJ2-3 and V is TRBV5-1; 8 bases fit TRBD2. This CDR3 has 17 amino acids. J was trimmed by 2 bases and V by 2 bases; bases with no gene match: 10. CDR1 and CDR2 (germline): SGHRS, YFSETQ. The CDR3 nucleotides read TGCGCCAGCAGCTTCGGACTAGCCCCACTTGCCACAGATACGCAGTATTTT. Translating it yields CASSFGLAPLATDTQYF. Based on the CDR3 plus reference TRBV5-1 and TRBJ2-3, the full variable domain is KAGVTQTPRYLIKTRGQQVTLSCSPISGHRSVSWYQQTPGQGLQFLFEYFSETQRNKGNFPGRFSGRQFSNSRSEMNVSTLELGDSALYLCASSFGLAPLATDTQYFGPGTRLTVL.